A single sample is the source of the 10 T cell receptor beta chains below, sequenced in a study of blood T cell repertoires in COVID-19. The protocol was immunoSEQ multiplex PCR, while the TCRdb copy is restricted to in-frame clones and leaves out a portion. This sample yields some 190,000 clones, of which approximately 85% are seen a single time; 6.9% belongs to the top ten. Sequenced input: peripheral blood. These receptors originate from an elderly man with COVID-19, enrolled during active disease.

The J gene is TRBJ2-6, the V gene TRBV19, with a weak D call TRBD1 (6 bases). Per the germline V gene, CDR1 is LNHDA and CDR2 is SQIVND (reference sequence). Trimming cost V 3 bases and J 2 bases, with 8 bases left between them. This CDR3 spans 15 amino acids. The CDR3 sequence is CASSITGTGANVLTF. DNA of the CDR3: TGTGCCAGTAGTATTACAGGGACTGGGGCCAACGTCCTGACTTTC.

The J gene is TRBJ2-1, the V gene TRBV6-2 or TRBV6-3; 7 nucleotides match TRBD2. J lost 2 bases, V lost 5 bases, and 6 bases had no gene match. Germline assignment: CDR1 MNHEY and CDR2 SVGEGT. The CDR3 has 15 amino acids. CDR3 sequence: CASSPLAGAYNEQFF. CDR3 sequence (DNA): TGTGCCAGCAGTCCGCTGGCGGGGGCCTACAATGAGCAGTTCTTC.

The CDR3 loop is CASSERDRVVRAGNTIYF. DNA of the CDR3: TGTGCCAGCAGTGAACGGGACAGGGTGGTTAGAGCTGGAAACACCATATATTTT. The chain links TRBV6-1 to TRBJ1-3, with 9 nucleotides matching TRBD1. The CDR3 spans 18 residues. Trimming took 2 bases from V and 2 from J; bases not matched to a gene: 10. Per germline, CDR1 MNHNS and CDR2 SASEGT.

The chain carries TRBV7-8 and TRBJ1-1, with 7 bases matching TRBD1. J gave up 4 bases and V 2 bases, and 7 bases lay outside the gene matches. Germline values: CDR1 SGHVS, CDR2 FQNEAQ. The CDR3 contains 15 residues. As DNA, the CDR3 is TGTGCCAGCAGCTTAAGAGGGGGCTGGATCACTGAAGCTTTCTTT. Residues: CASSLRGGWITEAFF.

The chain carries TRBV4-3 and TRBJ2-5; D is unclear. The CDR3 totals 17 residues. Germline V gives CDR1 LGHNA, CDR2 YSLEER. Deletions cut 3 bases from V and 0 bases from J, with 17 bases between. CDR3 loop: CASSHGAADRYQETQYF. The CDR3 DNA is TGCGCCAGCAGCCACGGAGCTGCCGACCGGTACCAAGAGACCCAGTACTTC.

This chain joins TRBV23-1 and TRBJ1-2; D not certain. TRBV23-1 counts as an open reading frame of uncertain function. Trimming pared 7 bases from V and 6 bases from J, leaving 18 bases between. The CDR3 covers 14 residues. In nucleotides, the CDR3 is TGCGCCAGCAATATTCGGCGGTTTCTAGATGGCTACACCTTC. It specifies CASNIRRFLDGYTF.

The chain joins TRBV12-3 or TRBV12-4 to TRBJ2-7; no definite D call. This CDR3 is 13 amino acids long. Trimming took off 0 bases at V and 2 bases at J, with 5 bases between the two ends. The CDR3 spells CASSLAQAYEQYF. DNA of the CDR3: TGTGCCAGCAGTTTAGCCCAGGCCTACGAGCAGTACTTC.

This clone was recorded only once. The rearrangement links TRBV6-5 to TRBJ2-2; 7 nucleotides align to TRBD1. V was pared by 6 bases and J by 1 base, with 2 bases of the junction left unmatched. The CDR3 is 14 residues long. CDR1 is MNHEY and CDR2 is SVGAGI in the germline V gene. CDR3 sequence (DNA): TGTGCCAGCAGGCGGACAGGGAACACCGGGGAGCTGTTTTTT. Translating it yields CASRRTGNTGELFF.

The DNA for the CDR3 is TGCGCCAGCAGCCTCAACACAGGGTCAGGAAACACCATATATTTT. Encoded protein: CASSLNTGSGNTIYF. The rearrangement joins TRBV5-1 to TRBJ1-3; TRBD1 might be the D (6 bases). V gave up 4 bases and J gave up 4 bases, with 15 bases separating them. The CDR3 loop spans 15 amino acids. CDR1 SGHRS and CDR2 YFSETQ come from the germline V gene.

This clone was observed a single time. The V call is TRBV6-5, the J call TRBJ1-2, with 10 bases matching TRBD1. CDR3 size: 15 residues. CDR1 and CDR2 (germline): MNHEY, SVGAGI. The J segment lost 3 bases and the V segment lost 5 bases, leaving 6 bases of the junction unmatched. The CDR3 spells CASSKRQGAYYGYTF. The DNA for the CDR3 is TGTGCCAGCAGTAAACGACAGGGGGCGTACTATGGCTACACCTTC.